This section outlines one T cell receptor (beta chain) sequence together with its context. Its specificity is unknown. One entry per CDR3 protein, called by TCRdb with MiXCR from the RT-PCR reads. The sample has around 470,000 distinct CDR3 sequences, 7.2% seen once. V dropped 4 bases and J dropped 0; count of bases not matched to a gene: 11. Germline CDR1 and CDR2: SGHRS and YFSETQ. CDR3 length: 17 residues. This record belongs to a study of response to subunit inactivated influenza vaccine. Whole-study results and caveats: T cells newly recruited by each seasonal influenza vaccination are few, the authors suggested.

The clonotype comes from a man between 50 and 69 years old who received an inactivated influenza vaccine. This specimen consisted of PBMCs from blood, obtained 23 to 25 months after vaccination. V usage is TRBV5-1 and J usage is TRBJ1-1; 8 bases are a match to TRBD1. CDR3 bases: TGCGCCAGCAGCCATGGACAGGGCGGGAGGATGAACACTGAAGCTTTCTTT. This encodes CASSHGQGGRMNTEAFF. Filled out from reference TRBV5-1 and TRBJ1-1, the complete variable domain reads KAGVTQTPRYLIKTRGQQVTLSCSPISGHRSVSWYQQTPGQGLQFLFEYFSETQRNKGNFPGRFSGRQFSNSRSEMNVSTLELGDSALYLCASSHGQGGRMNTEAFFGQGTRLTVV.